One sample yielded the 20 T cell receptor beta chains listed below, sequenced in a study of blood T cell repertoires in COVID-19. TCRdb's copy holds only in-frame clones and misses some; the assay was immunoSEQ multiplex PCR. The profile covers 160,000 or so clones, with about 89% appearing a single time and approximately 2.9% taken by the ten largest. Specimen: peripheral blood. The receptors were gathered from a man between 60 and 75 years old with acute or convalescent COVID-19.

V is TRBV6-5 and J is TRBJ2-3; 10 nucleotides align to TRBD2. V was pared by 7 bases and J by 5 bases, with 9 bases of the junction left unmatched. The CDR3 runs to 15 residues. From germline, CDR1 is MNHEY and CDR2 SVGAGI. The CDR3 DNA reads as TGTGCCAGCAACCGAGCGGGGGGGCAGGTAGATACGCAGTATTTT. As protein: CASNRAGGQVDTQYF.

The CDR3 here is CASSPPGQGRGYTF. The CDR3 DNA reads as TGTGCCAGCTCACCACCGGGACAGGGTCGGGGCTACACCTTC. The rearrangement joins TRBV18 to TRBJ1-2; TRBD1 matches 9 bases. The CDR3 runs 14 residues. The V and J ends lost 0 bases and 8 bases, in that order; junction bases with no gene match: 4. CDR1 and CDR2 (germline): KGHSH, LQKENI.

V and J are TRBV27 and TRBJ2-1; 9 nucleotides match TRBD2. CDR3 size: 16 residues. Trimming took 4 bases from V and 7 from J; bases not matched to a gene: 11. Germline V CDR1 and CDR2: MNHEY, SMNVEV (reference sequence). The CDR3 region has the DNA TGTGCCAGCAGTTCAGCTAGCGGGGACTTAGGGAATGAGCAGTTCTTC. This translates into CASSSASGDLGNEQFF.

The chain combines TRBV7-9 with TRBJ2-5; D might be TRBD2 (5 bases). Trimming removed 5 bases at V and 7 bases at J, with 11 bases between. The CDR3 runs to 12 residues. The germline gives CDR1 SEHNR, CDR2 FQNEAQ (reference sequence). The CDR3 sequence is CASSRGRGTQYF. DNA of the CDR3: TGTGCCAGCAGCCGAGGACGGGGGACCCAGTACTTC.

This clone was detected once. The chain has TRBV12-5 and TRBJ1-5; a possible D gene is TRBD1 (5 bases). From germline, CDR1 is LGHNT and CDR2 FRNRAP. V was shortened by 4 bases and J by 7 bases, with 14 bases between the two germline ends. CDR3 size: 14 residues. CDR3 amino acids: CASGYEAGRQPQHF. The CDR3 DNA follows: TGTGCTAGTGGTTATGAGGCAGGGCGACAGCCCCAGCATTTT.

On this clone: The germline gene is not matched at one end of the junction; a read error may be the cause. The V gene is TRBV10-1, the J gene TRBJ1-1, with D tentatively TRBD1 (6 bases). CDR3 length: 13 amino acids. Germline V gene lookup returns CDR1 WNHNN and CDR2 SYGVQD (reference sequence). CDR3 in amino acids: CASSDTGTSSMLF. DNA of the CDR3: TGCGCCAGCAGTGATACCGGGACATCCTCTATGCTCTTT.

V and J are TRBV19 and TRBJ2-7; 8 bases align to TRBD1. CDR3 size: 15 residues. Germline loops: CDR1 LNHDA, CDR2 SQIVND (reference sequence). V lost 1 base and J lost 7; bases outside the gene matches: 9. The CDR3 protein is CASSIAAGGKDEQYF. CDR3 bases: TGTGCCAGTAGTATAGCGGCAGGGGGCAAGGATGAGCAGTACTTC.

The gene calls are TRBV3-1 (or the pseudogene TRBV3-2) and TRBJ1-1; no reliable D call. Trimming cost V 0 bases and J 5 bases, with 7 bases left between them. CDR3 length: 13 amino acids. In germline, CDR1 is LGHDT, CDR2 YNNKEL (reference sequence). The CDR3 loop reads CASSQEQRTEAFF. CDR3 DNA sequence: TGTGCCAGCAGCCAAGAACAAAGAACTGAAGCTTTCTTT.

The gene calls are TRBV27 and TRBJ1-2; TRBD1 agrees at 8 bases. CDR1 and CDR2 from the germline V gene are MNHEY and SMNVEV (reference sequence). J lost 5 bases, V lost 7 bases, and 12 bases had no gene match. The CDR3 length is 15 residues. The DNA of the CDR3 is TGTGCCAGCACAACCCTAGACAGGGGTTCTTATGGCTACACCTTC. It codes for CASTTLDRGSYGYTF.

This sequence joins TRBV5-4 and TRBJ2-1; 9 bases are a match to TRBD2. The CDR3 has 15 amino acids. Germline values: CDR1 SGHNT, CDR2 YYREEE (reference sequence). J lost 2 bases, V lost 6 bases, and 6 bases had no gene match. CDR3 in amino acids: CASTPGLAPYNEQFF. The CDR3 DNA is TGTGCCAGCACTCCGGGACTAGCTCCCTACAATGAGCAGTTCTTC.

This chain joins TRBV10-3 and TRBJ1-2; 7 bases agree with TRBD1. V dropped 3 bases and J dropped 4; count of bases not matched to a gene: 8. Germline V gene data show CDR1 as ENHRY and CDR2 as SYGVKD. CDR3 length equals 15 residues. CDR3 DNA: TGTGCCATCAGTGAACGGGGGACAGTATCCTATGGCTACACCTTC. It is translated as CAISERGTVSYGYTF.

The chain uses TRBV27 and TRBJ2-2; 7 bases agree with TRBD2. Trimming cost V 5 bases and J 6 bases; bases outside gene matches: 12. Germline V gene data show CDR1 as MNHEY and CDR2 as SMNVEV (reference sequence). The CDR3 is 16 amino acids. The CDR3 here is CASSPLRGGGAGELFF. The CDR3 nucleotides read TGTGCCAGCAGTCCCCTGAGGGGCGGGGGAGCCGGGGAGCTGTTTTTT.

The rearrangement uses TRBV7-2 and TRBJ1-6; D is ambiguous. The CDR3 spans 13 residues. Between the trimmed V and J ends, which lost 6 bases and 11 bases, there was a span of 14 bases. Germline V gene data show CDR1 as SGHTA and CDR2 as FQGNSA. The CDR3 nucleotides read TGTGCCAGCAGTCGAGGCCAGAATACACCCCTCCACTTT. Residues: CASSRGQNTPLHF. The full variable domain, completed using reference TRBV7-2 and TRBJ1-6, is GAGVSQSPSNKVTEKGKDVELRCDPISGHTALYWYRQSLGQGLEFLIYFQGNSAPDKSGLPSDRFSAERTGGSVSTLTIQRTQQEDSAVYLCASSRGQNTPLHFGNGTRLTVT.

This clone was picked up one time. The chain is built from TRBV5-1 and TRBJ1-1; D gene ambiguous. The CDR3 spans 16 residues. CDR1 and CDR2 from the germline V gene are SGHRS and YFSETQ. The V end was cut by 2 bases, the J end by 2 bases, with 16 bases between. CDR3 nucleotide sequence: TGCGCCAGCAGCTTTTCAAAGATTGAGGGTAACACTGAAGCTTTCTTT. This sequence encodes CASSFSKIEGNTEAFF.

The V and J genes are TRBV13 and TRBJ1-3; no firm D call. V was pared by 6 bases and J by 0 bases, with 9 bases between. The V gene's germline CDR1 is PRHDT and CDR2 FYEKMQ (reference sequence). The CDR3 runs 14 residues. CDR3 amino acids: CASSEGLSGNTIYF. The DNA for the CDR3 is TGTGCCAGCAGTGAGGGCCTCTCTGGAAACACCATATATTTT.

This chain links TRBV29-1 with TRBJ1-2; D possibly corresponds to TRBD1 (6 bases). The CDR3 consists of 15 residues. Trimming left V 2 bases short and J 3 bases short, with 16 bases between. Looked up from germline, CDR1 is SQVTM and CDR2 is ANQGSEA. CDR3: CSVEWAGGAHYGYTF. The CDR3 DNA is TGCAGCGTTGAATGGGCCGGGGGGGCACACTATGGCTACACCTTC.

V is TRBV6-5 and J is TRBJ2-5, with a possible D match to TRBD2 (6 bases). The length of the CDR3 is 15 residues. Per the germline V gene, CDR1 is MNHEY and CDR2 is SVGAGI. V lost 0 bases, J lost 5 bases, and 13 bases lay in between. The chain's CDR3 is CASSYSGGARETQYF. In nucleotides, the CDR3 is TGTGCCAGCAGTTACTCCGGAGGGGCGCGTGAGACCCAGTACTTC.

DNA of the CDR3: TGTGCCAGCAGCTTCTATCAGGGGTTCGCTGAAGCTTTCTTT. It specifies CASSFYQGFAEAFF. J is TRBJ1-1 and V is TRBV7-2; the D gene is possibly TRBD1 (6 bases). Germline lookup yields CDR1 SGHTA and CDR2 FQGNSA. The CDR3 is 14 amino acids. V lost 3 bases, J lost 6 bases, and 14 bases lay in between.

This chain joins TRBV29-1 and TRBJ1-1; tentative D call: TRBD1 (5 bases). The germline CDR1 and CDR2 sequences are SQVTM and ANQGSEA. CDR3 length: 13 amino acids. The V and J ends lost 5 bases and 2 bases respectively, with 12 bases between them. In DNA, the CDR3 is TGCAGCGTTAGTAAGGGGCGAAACACTGAAGCTTTCTTT. This gives the protein CSVSKGRNTEAFF. The entire variable domain, with the rest obtained from reference TRBV29-1 and TRBJ1-1, is as follows: SAVISQKPSRDICQRGTSLTIQCQVDSQVTMMFWYRQQPGQSLTLIATANQGSEATYESGFVIDKFPISRPNLTFSTLTVSNMSPEDSSIYLCSVSKGRNTEAFFGQGTRLTVV.

The chain is built from TRBV6-4 and TRBJ1-2; D possibly corresponds to TRBD1 (5 bases). Germline V lookup: CDR1 MRHNA, CDR2 SNTAGT. Trimming left V 5 bases short and J 8 bases short, with 15 bases between. The length of the CDR3 is 13 residues. The CDR3 loop is CASSRDFAGGYTF. In DNA form, the CDR3 reads TGTGCCAGCAGTCGGGACTTCGCCGGGGGCTACACCTTC.